This TCR beta chain was sequenced for a study of T cell responses to AZD1222 COVID-19 vaccine. This CDR3 has 16 residues. Germline-derived CDR1 and CDR2 are SEHNR and FQNEAQ (reference sequence). With V trimmed by 5 bases and J by 3 bases, 11 bases remained unmatched. Sequencing was performed with immunoSEQ multiplex PCR; in TCRdb, only in-frame clones are kept and a portion is missing. The sample contains about 130,000 clones, roughly 89% of which appear only once. Points on this clone: The antigen remains unidentified.

Study-wide results and limits: Reportedly, nearly half the spike-specific TCRs target unmutated variant regions.

The material sequenced was peripheral blood, taken on day 0 of AZD1222 vaccination. This sequence originates from an adult in good health. This chain connects TRBV7-9 to TRBJ2-7; TRBD1 matches at 9 bases. The CDR3 sequence is CASSAAVGQGLYEQYF. The DNA for the CDR3 is TGTGCCAGCAGCGCGGCCGTGGGACAGGGTCTCTACGAGCAGTACTTC.